Given below is one T cell receptor (beta chain) in context. Its matching antigen is unknown. The sample is drawn from a study of cytomegalovirus exposure and HLA in healthy donors. Study in general: There were 350 to 400 genotyped donors. Of these, 81% fell in the genetic ancestry cluster associated with self-reported Caucasian donors. Study results and caveats: Later on, an analysis tied approximately 17,000 TCR beta sequences to HLA alleles at 0.05 false discovery rate. Reports credit the classifier with highly specific, highly sensitive diagnosis of cytomegalovirus status.

It was with 60 Vbeta and 13 Jbeta primers that the PCR ran. Sequencing used immunoSEQ multiplex PCR; TCRdb keeps in-frame clones, though not all of them. The data show approximately 110,000 clones, with about three quarters seen just once and 6.5% to 9.5% held by the top ten. Source material: PBMCs. This clonotype was sampled from a woman between 40 and 55 years old in good health and CMV-seropositive.

The CDR3 DNA sequence: TGTGCCAGCAGTCTTTCATCCAGGAATTCACCCCTCCACTTT. It encodes CASSLSSRNSPLHF. V usage is TRBV2 and J usage is TRBJ1-6, with unresolved D. The CDR3 loop spans 14 amino acids. The germline CDR1 and CDR2 sequences are SNHLY and FYNNEI. Between the trimmed V and J ends, which lost 5 bases and 7 bases, there was a span of 12 bases.